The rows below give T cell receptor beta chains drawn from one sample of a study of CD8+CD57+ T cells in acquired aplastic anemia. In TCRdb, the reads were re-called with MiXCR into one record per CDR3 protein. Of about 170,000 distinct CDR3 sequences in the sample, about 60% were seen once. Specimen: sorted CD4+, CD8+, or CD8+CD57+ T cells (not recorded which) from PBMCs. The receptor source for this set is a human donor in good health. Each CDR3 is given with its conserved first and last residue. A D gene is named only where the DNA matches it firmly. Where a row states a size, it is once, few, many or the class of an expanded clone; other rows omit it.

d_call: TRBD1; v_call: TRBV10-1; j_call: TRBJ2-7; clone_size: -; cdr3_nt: TGCGCCAGCAGTGGGACCGACAGGGGGGATCAGTACTTC; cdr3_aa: CASSGTDRGDQYF
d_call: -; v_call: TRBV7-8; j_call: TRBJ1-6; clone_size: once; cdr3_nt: TGTGCCAGCAGCTTAACGGCAGGACCCCTCCACTTT; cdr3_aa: CASSLTAGPLHF
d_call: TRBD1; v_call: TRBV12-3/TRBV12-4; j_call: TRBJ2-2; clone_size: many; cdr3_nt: TGTGCCAGCAGTTCCACACCACTCGGACAGGGGGCCGGGGAGCTGTTTTTT; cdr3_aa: CASSSTPLGQGAGELFF
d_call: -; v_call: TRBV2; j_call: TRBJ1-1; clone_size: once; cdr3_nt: TGTGCCAGCAATCCTGCAGCCACCCTAGGCGGCACTGAAGCTTTCTTT; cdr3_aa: CASNPAATLGGTEAFF
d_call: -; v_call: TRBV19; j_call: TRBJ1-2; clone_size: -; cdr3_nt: TGTGCCAGTAGTGGGGCCAACTATGGCTACACCTTC; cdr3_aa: CASSGANYGYTF
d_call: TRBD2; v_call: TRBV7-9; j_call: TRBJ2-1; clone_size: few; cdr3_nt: TGTGCCAGCAGCTTACCTAGCGGGACCTACAATGAGCAGTTCTTC; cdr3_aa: CASSLPSGTYNEQFF
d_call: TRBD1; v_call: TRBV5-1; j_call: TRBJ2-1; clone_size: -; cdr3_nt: TGCGCCAGCAGCTTGGTCGGGACAGATAACAATGAGCAGTTCTTC; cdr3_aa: CASSLVGTDNNEQFF
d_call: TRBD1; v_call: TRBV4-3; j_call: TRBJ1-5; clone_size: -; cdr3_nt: TGCGCCAGCAGCCCGGACAGGATAAATCAGCCCCAGCATTTT; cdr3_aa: CASSPDRINQPQHF
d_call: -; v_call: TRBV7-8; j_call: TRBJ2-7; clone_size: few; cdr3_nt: TGCGCCAGCAGCCTAGAGGCGGGCCTGTCCTACGAGCAGTACTTC; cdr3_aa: CASSLEAGLSYEQYF
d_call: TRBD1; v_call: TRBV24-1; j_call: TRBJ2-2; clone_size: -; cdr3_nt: TGTGCCACCAGTGATTTGGGACAGGGGGCGAACACCGGGGAGCTGTTTTTT; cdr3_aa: CATSDLGQGANTGELFF
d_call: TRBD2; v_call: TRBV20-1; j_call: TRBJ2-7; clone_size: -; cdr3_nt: TGCAGTGCCTTTCAGGCGGGAGGGGACGAGCAGTACTTC; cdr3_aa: CSAFQAGGDEQYF
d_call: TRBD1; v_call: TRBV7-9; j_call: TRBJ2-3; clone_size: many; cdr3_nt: TGTGCCAGCAGCCTACAGACAGGGATGACAGATACGCAGTATTTT; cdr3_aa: CASSLQTGMTDTQYF
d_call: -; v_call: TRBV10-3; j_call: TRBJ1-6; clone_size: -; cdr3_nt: TGTGCCATCAGTGAGGCAGGGCTTAATTCACCCCTCCACTTT; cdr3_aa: CAISEAGLNSPLHF
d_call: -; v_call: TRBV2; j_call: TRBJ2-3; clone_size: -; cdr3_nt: TGTGCCAGCTCTGCGATGGCGGGGGCTGCTAGCACAGATACGCAGTATTTT; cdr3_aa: CASSAMAGAASTDTQYF
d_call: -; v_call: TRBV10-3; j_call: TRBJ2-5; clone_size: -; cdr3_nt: TGTGCCATCAGTGAGGATGGTTTGGAGACCCAGTACTTC; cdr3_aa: CAISEDGLETQYF
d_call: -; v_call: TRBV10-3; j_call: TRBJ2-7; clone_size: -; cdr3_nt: TGTGCCATCAGTGGGACGACGACAGGAACCTACGAGCAGTACTTC; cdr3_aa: CAISGTTTGTYEQYF
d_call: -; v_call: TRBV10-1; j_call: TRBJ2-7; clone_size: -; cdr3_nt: TGCGCCAGCAGTGACGGCAGGGGCCACGAGCAGTACTTC; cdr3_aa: CASSDGRGHEQYF
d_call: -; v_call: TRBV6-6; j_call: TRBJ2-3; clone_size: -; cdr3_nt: TGTGCCACCAGCGGAGCAGATACGCAGTATTTT; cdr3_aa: CATSGADTQYF
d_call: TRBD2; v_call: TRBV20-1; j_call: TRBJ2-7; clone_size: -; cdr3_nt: TGCAGTGTCGTAGCGGCCCGGACTAGCGGGAACTACGAGCAGTACTTC; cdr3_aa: CSVVAARTSGNYEQYF
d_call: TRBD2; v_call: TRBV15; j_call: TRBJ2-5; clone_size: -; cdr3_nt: TGTGCCACCAGCGGGGGGGGACTAGCGGCTGAAACCCAGTACTTC; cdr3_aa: CATSGGGLAAETQYF
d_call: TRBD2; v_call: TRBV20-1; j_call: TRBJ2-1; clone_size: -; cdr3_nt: TGCAGAGGACCACTAGCGTCGCATGAGCAGTTCTTC; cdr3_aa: CRGPLASHEQFF
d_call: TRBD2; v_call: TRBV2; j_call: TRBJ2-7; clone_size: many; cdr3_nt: TGTGCCAGCAGTGGGCTCGGGAGGAGCTCCTACGAGCAGTACTTC; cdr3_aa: CASSGLGRSSYEQYF
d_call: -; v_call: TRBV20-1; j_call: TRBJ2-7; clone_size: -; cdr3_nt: TGCAGTGCTAGGGGCGTCGATTTCTCCTACGAGCAGTACTTC; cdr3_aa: CSARGVDFSYEQYF
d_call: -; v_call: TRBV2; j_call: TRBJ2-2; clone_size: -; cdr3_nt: TGTGCCAGCGGACAAAGGGCTGCCGCGAACACCGGGGAGCTGTTTTTT; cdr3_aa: CASGQRAAANTGELFF
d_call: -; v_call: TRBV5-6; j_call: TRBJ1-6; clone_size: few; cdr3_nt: TGTGCCAGCAGCCACGGGACCGCTAATTCACCCCTCCACTTT; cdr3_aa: CASSHGTANSPLHF
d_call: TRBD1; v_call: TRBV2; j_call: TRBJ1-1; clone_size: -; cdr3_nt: TGTGCCAGCAGTGGACAGGGGCAGACTGAAGCTTTCTTT; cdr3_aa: CASSGQGQTEAFF
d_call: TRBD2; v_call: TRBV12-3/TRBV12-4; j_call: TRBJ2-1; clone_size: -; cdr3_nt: TGTGCCAGCAGTTTGGGGGGGGTCTACAATGAGCAGTTCTTC; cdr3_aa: CASSLGGVYNEQFF
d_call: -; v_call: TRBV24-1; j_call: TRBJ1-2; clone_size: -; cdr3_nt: TGTGCCACCATCCAGGGGTTACATGGCTACACCTTC; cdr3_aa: CATIQGLHGYTF
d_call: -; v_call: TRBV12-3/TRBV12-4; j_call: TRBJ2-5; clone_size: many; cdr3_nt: TGTGCCAGCAGTCCCGGCCAGGGAAATTTTTTGAAGACCCAGTACTTC; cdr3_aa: CASSPGQGNFLKTQYF
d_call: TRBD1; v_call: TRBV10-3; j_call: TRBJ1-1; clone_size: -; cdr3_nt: TGTGCCATCTCGTCACGGGAGGGGGCGCTCACTGAAGCTTTCTTT; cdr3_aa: CAISSREGALTEAFF
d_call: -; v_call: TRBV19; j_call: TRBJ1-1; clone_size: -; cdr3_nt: TGTGCCAGTAGTATATCAGTGAACACTGAAGCTTTCTTT; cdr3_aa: CASSISVNTEAFF
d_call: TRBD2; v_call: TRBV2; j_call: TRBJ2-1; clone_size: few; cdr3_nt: TGTGCCAGCAGTTATTCTAGCGGGGGCGGGGAGCAGTTCTTC; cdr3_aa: CASSYSSGGGEQFF
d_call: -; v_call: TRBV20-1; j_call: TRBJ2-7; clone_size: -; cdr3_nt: TGCAGTGCTAGAGCACCGGGAAGAACAGGGTCCTACGAGCAGTACTTC; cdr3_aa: CSARAPGRTGSYEQYF
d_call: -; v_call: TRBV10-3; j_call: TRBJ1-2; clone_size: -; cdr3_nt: TGTGCCATCAGTGAGTCGACGGGTATGGGGGTGGACTATGGCTACACCTTC; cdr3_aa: CAISESTGMGVDYGYTF
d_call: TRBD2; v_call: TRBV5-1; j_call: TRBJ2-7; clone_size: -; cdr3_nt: TGCGCCAGCAGCCCCATCCTAGCGGGATCCGCCGAGCAGTACTTC; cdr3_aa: CASSPILAGSAEQYF
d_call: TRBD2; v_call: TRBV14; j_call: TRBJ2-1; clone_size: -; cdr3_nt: TGTGCCAGCAGCCCCTCAGCGGGGGGGGGCAATGAGCAGTTCTTC; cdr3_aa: CASSPSAGGGNEQFF
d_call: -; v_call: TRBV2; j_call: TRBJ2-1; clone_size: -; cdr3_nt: TGTGCCAGCAGTGAAGCGGGCAGCCAAAATGAGCAGTTCTTC; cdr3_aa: CASSEAGSQNEQFF
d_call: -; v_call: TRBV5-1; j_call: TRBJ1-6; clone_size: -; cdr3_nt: TGCGCCAGCAGCTTGGATCAGCCGGGAACGGGTGGACCCCTCCACTTT; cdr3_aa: CASSLDQPGTGGPLHF
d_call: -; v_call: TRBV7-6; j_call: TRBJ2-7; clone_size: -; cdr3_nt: TGTGCCAGCAGCCGACCGGAAACCTACGAGCAGTACTTC; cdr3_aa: CASSRPETYEQYF
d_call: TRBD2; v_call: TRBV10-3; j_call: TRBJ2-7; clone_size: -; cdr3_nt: TGTGGGAGCGGGAGTTCAAGCGAGCAGTACTTC; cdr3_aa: CGSGSSSEQYF
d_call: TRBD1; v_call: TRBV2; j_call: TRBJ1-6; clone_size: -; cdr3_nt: TGTGCCAGCAGTGTGACAGGGGGCAGGGATTCACCCCTCCACTTT; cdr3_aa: CASSVTGGRDSPLHF
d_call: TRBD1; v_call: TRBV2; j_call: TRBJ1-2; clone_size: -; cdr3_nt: TGTGCCAGCAGCCGGGACAGGGATTATGGCTACACCTTC; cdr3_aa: CASSRDRDYGYTF
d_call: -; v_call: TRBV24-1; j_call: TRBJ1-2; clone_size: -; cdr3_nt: TGTGCCACCAGTGATTTCGGCTCTAACTATGGCTACACCTTC; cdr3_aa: CATSDFGSNYGYTF
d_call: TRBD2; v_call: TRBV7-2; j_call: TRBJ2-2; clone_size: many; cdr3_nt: TGTGCCAGCAGCTACGGACTAGCGGGGACCGGGGAGCTGTTTTTT; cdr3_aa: CASSYGLAGTGELFF
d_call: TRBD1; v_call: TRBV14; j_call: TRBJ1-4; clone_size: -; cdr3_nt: TGTGCCAGCAGCCACAGGGGGACTAATGAAAAACTGTTTTTT; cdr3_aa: CASSHRGTNEKLFF
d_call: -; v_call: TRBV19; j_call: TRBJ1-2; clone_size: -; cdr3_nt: TGTGCCAGTAGGATCCCCGGGAACTATGGCTACACCTTC; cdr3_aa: CASRIPGNYGYTF
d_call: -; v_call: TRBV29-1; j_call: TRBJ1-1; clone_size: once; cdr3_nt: TGCAGCGCCCTACCTGGGAGCACTGAAGCTTTCTTT; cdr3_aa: CSALPGSTEAFF
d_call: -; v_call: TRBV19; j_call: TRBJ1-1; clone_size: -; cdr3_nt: TGTGCCAGTAGTATCCTGGGGGCTAGGGCTGAAGCTTTCTTT; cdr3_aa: CASSILGARAEAFF